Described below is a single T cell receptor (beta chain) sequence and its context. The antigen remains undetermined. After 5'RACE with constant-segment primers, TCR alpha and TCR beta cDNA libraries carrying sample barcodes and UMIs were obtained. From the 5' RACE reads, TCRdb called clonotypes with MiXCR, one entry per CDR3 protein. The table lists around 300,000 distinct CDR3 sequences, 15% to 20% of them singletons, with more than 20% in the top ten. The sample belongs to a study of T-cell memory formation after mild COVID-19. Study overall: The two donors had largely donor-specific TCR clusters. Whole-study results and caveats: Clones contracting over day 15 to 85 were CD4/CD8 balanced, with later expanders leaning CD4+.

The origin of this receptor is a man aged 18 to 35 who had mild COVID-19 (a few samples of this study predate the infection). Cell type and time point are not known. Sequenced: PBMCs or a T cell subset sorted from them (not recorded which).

The CDR3 spells CAWSTMGDTQYF. The CDR3, as DNA: TGTGCCTGGAGTACCATGGGGGATACGCAGTATTTT. The chain is built from TRBV30 and TRBJ2-3; D unclear. The CDR3 has 12 amino acids. Per the germline V gene, CDR1 is GTSNPN and CDR2 is SVGIG (reference sequence). Trimming removed 2 bases at V and 6 bases at J, with 9 bases between.